The T cell receptor beta chain described here comes from a study of shared clonotypes between healthy human individuals. The count of this clone is one. Positively selected for CCR7, the CD45RO-negative cells used as naive CD8 cells excluded terminally differentiated effector memory CD45RA+ cells. Clones were sequenced by immunoSEQ multiplex PCR, and TCRdb holds only the in-frame ones, with some missing. The data hold about 1.9 million clones, with just over 90% observed a single time. The germline gives CDR1 SEHNR, CDR2 FQNEAQ (reference sequence). The V end lost 3 bases, the J end lost 6 bases, and 11 bases lay between the germline ends. The CDR3 totals 13 residues.

The J gene is TRBJ1-2, the V gene TRBV7-9; TRBD1 is a possible D gene (6 bases). The sample consisted of naive CD8+ T cells from PBMCs. This clonotype was obtained from a man between 18 and 29 years old in good health. Some clones in this sample may be carry-over from other donors' samples. The CDR3 DNA sequence: TGTGCCAGCAGCTTCCCCAGGGGCCATGGCTACACCTTC. Amino acids: CASSFPRGHGYTF.